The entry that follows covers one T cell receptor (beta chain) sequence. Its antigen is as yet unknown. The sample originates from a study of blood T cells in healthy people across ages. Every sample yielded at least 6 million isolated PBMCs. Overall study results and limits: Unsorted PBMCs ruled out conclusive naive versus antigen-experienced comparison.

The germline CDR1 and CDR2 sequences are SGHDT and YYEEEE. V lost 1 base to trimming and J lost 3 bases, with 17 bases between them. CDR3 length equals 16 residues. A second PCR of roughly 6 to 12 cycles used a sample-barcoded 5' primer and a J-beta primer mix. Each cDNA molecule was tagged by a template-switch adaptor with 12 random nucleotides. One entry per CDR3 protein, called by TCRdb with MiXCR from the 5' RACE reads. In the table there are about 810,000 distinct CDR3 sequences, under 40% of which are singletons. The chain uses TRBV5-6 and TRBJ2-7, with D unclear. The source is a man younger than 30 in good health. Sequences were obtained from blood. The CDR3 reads CASSLFLRAADYEQYF. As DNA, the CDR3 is TGTGCCAGCAGCTTGTTCCTCCGGGCCGCCGACTACGAGCAGTACTTC.